These 28 T cell receptor beta chains came from one sample sequenced in a study of vaccination and CD4 T cells after COVID-19. For these receptors, no antigen is known. Oncomine TCR Beta short-read sequencing was applied to DNA from cultured CD4+ T cells. Genomic DNA was drawn out of CD4+ T cells grown in culture. TCRdb reprocessed the PCR reads with MiXCR, giving one entry per CDR3 protein. The sample has more than 6,500 distinct CDR3 sequences; roughly 31% are singletons. As to treatment: roughly 10-day PBMC culture with coronavirus spike peptide pools or control peptides (ViraFEST assay). From the unexposed donor, CD4+ T cells were collected ahead of the COVID-19 pandemic (2011-2018). Sample: CD4+ T cells from blood, cultured in vitro. The receptors were gathered from a human donor in good health.

This clonotype was counted a few times. This chain links TRBV29-1 with TRBJ2-1, with 8 bases matching TRBD1. The V segment lost 6 bases and the J segment 5 bases; nucleotides outside the gene matches: 6. CDR1 and CDR2 (germline): SQVTM, ANQGSEA. This CDR3 is 13 amino acids long. The CDR3 DNA reads as TGCAGCGTCGACAGGGGAAACGACAATGAGCAGTTCTTC. Protein product: CSVDRGNDNEQFF.

This clonotype was counted between two and nine times. V is TRBV6-2 or TRBV6-3 and J is TRBJ1-5; D uncertain. The germline gives CDR1 MNHEY, CDR2 SVGEGT. The CDR3 contains 13 residues. V dropped 2 bases and J dropped 6 bases, with 8 bases sitting between them. This CDR3 is CASSYASGQPQHF. Here the CDR3 DNA reads TGTGCCAGCAGTTACGCGTCGGGTCAGCCCCAGCATTTT.

This chain links TRBV6-5 with TRBJ2-7; D uncertain. This CDR3 has 11 amino acids. The V end was cut by 2 bases, the J end by 6 bases, with 5 bases between. The germline V gene has CDR1 MNHEY and CDR2 SVGAGI. The CDR3 DNA reads as TGTGCCAGCAGTTACGGTATCGAGCAGTACTTC. Translating gives CASSYGIEQYF.

This clonotype is medium-sized in the sample. The chain has TRBV7-3 and TRBJ1-1; no clear D. Trimming stripped 0 bases from V and 5 bases from J, with 7 bases between. CDR3 length: 13 residues. CDR1 and CDR2 from the germline V gene are SGHTA and FQGTGA. As DNA, the CDR3 is TGTGCCAGCAGCTTAACGTCTAGGACTGAAGCTTTCTTT. As protein: CASSLTSRTEAFF.

The gene calls are TRBV29-1 and TRBJ2-7; no firm D call. Germline V gene lookup returns CDR1 SQVTM and CDR2 ANQGSEA. CDR3 size: 10 residues. Trimming pared 7 bases from V and 6 bases from J, leaving 10 bases between. The CDR3 spells CSAQYGEQYF. In DNA, the CDR3 is TGCAGCGCCCAGTACGGCGAGCAGTACTTC.

Sample share makes this clonotype medium-sized. The V and J genes are TRBV7-2 and TRBJ1-2; the match to TRBD1 covers 8 bases. This CDR3 has 13 amino acids. Trimming took 5 bases from V and 4 from J; bases not matched to a gene: 3. Germline values: CDR1 SGHTA, CDR2 FQGNSA. CDR3 region: CASSTGQGYGYTF. DNA for the CDR3: TGTGCCAGCAGCACCGGACAGGGCTATGGCTACACCTTC.

V and J are TRBV20-1 and TRBJ2-1; 14 bases line up with TRBD2. The V segment lost 3 bases and the J segment 4 bases; nucleotides outside the gene matches: 11. CDR1 and CDR2 from the germline V gene are DFQATT and SNEGSKA (reference sequence). CDR3 length: 18 residues. The CDR3 reads CSARGTSGSSGGYNEQFF. The CDR3 DNA sequence: TGCAGTGCTAGGGGGACTAGCGGGAGTTCGGGGGGATACAATGAGCAGTTCTTC.

The V gene is TRBV7-9, the J gene TRBJ1-5, with D hard to call. Deletions cut 5 bases from V and 2 bases from J, with 13 bases between. Germline values: CDR1 SEHNR, CDR2 FQNEAQ (reference sequence). The CDR3 totals 15 residues. CDR3 protein: CASSPPAGGNQPQHF. CDR3 DNA: TGTGCCAGCAGCCCCCCAGCAGGAGGCAATCAGCCCCAGCATTTT. The full variable domain, with the rest looked up from reference TRBV7-9 and TRBJ1-5, is DTGVSQNPRHKITKRGQNVTFRCDPISEHNRLYWYRQTLGQGPEFLTYFQNEAQLEKSRLLSDRFSAERPKGSFSTLEIQRTEQGDSAMYLCASSPPAGGNQPQHFGDGTRLSIL.

In this sample, this clonotype is medium-sized. CDR3 coding DNA: TGTGCCGGGGCAACGGGACGGAATAATTCACCCCTCCACTTT. Translation: CAGATGRNNSPLHF. The chain couples TRBV6-1 to TRBJ1-6; tentative D call: TRBD1 (5 bases). The CDR3 runs to 14 residues. The germline V gene has CDR1 MNHNS and CDR2 SASEGT. Trimming removed 11 bases at V and 5 bases at J, with 16 bases between.

This clonotype is labeled as large. This sequence joins TRBV20-1 and TRBJ1-5, with D hard to call. Germline V gene sequence: CDR1 DFQATT, CDR2 SNEGSKA (reference sequence). Between the trimmed V and J ends, which lost 3 bases and 7 bases, there was a span of 13 bases. The CDR3 sequence is 13 residues long. The chain's CDR3 is CSASRGGRQPQHF. The CDR3 nucleotides read TGCAGTGCTAGTAGAGGAGGGCGCCAGCCCCAGCATTTT.

This clonotype turned up a few times. This chain connects TRBV7-6 to TRBJ1-6, with a weak D call TRBD1 (5 bases). The CDR3 is 15 residues long. V shed 5 bases and J shed 6 bases, with 14 bases lying between them. The germline V gene encodes CDR1 SGHVS and CDR2 FNYEAQ. The CDR3 reads CASSPVRGANSPLHF. Here the CDR3 DNA reads TGTGCCAGCAGCCCCGTGAGGGGTGCTAATTCACCCCTCCACTTT.

This clonotype is categorized as medium-sized. The rearrangement uses TRBV20-1 and TRBJ1-5; D is possibly TRBD1 (5 bases). Trimming took off 4 bases at V and 3 bases at J, with 13 bases between the two ends. Germline CDR1 and CDR2: DFQATT and SNEGSKA (reference sequence). CDR3 size: 14 residues. CDR3 region: CSAIGAILNQPQHF. DNA of the CDR3: TGCAGTGCTATCGGGGCCATCCTCAATCAGCCCCAGCATTTT.

In its sample, this clonotype ranks as medium-sized (0.01 to 0.1%). The chain links TRBV24-1 to TRBJ2-5; TRBD1 agrees at 7 bases. CDR1 and CDR2 (germline): KGHDR, SFDVKD. The J segment lost 5 bases and the V segment lost 0 bases, leaving 5 bases of the junction unmatched. This CDR3 comprises 15 residues. CDR3 loop: CATSDLQGGRETQYF. The CDR3 bases are TGTGCCACCAGTGATTTGCAAGGGGGCCGGGAGACCCAGTACTTC.

This clonotype showed up just a few times. The chain carries TRBV11-3 and TRBJ1-2; 8 bases match TRBD1. From germline, CDR1 is SGHNT and CDR2 YENEEA. After removal of 5 bases from V and 4 bases from J, the junction contained 3 bases not matched to a gene. The length of the CDR3 is 13 residues. The CDR3 DNA sequence: TGTGCCAGCAGCCCTGGACAGGGCTATGGCTACACCTTC. Protein sequence: CASSPGQGYGYTF. Using reference TRBV11-3 and TRBJ1-2 for the parts outside the CDR3, the full variable domain is EAGVVQSPRYKIIEKKQPVAFWCNPISGHNTLYWYLQNLGQGPELLIRYENEEAVDDSQLPKDRFSAERLKGVDSTLKIQPAELGDSAVYLCASSPGQGYGYTFGSGTRLTVV.

This clonotype was detected only a few times. The rearrangement uses TRBV20-1 and TRBJ2-7, with 10 nucleotides matching TRBD1. CDR3 length: 13 amino acids. The junction had 5 bases not matched to a gene; V was cut back by 5 bases and J by 4 bases. Germline-derived CDR1 and CDR2 are DFQATT and SNEGSKA (reference sequence). In DNA, the CDR3 is TGCAGTGCTGGACAGGGGGAGAGTTACGAGCAGTACTTC. Translating gives CSAGQGESYEQYF.

V and J are TRBV7-2 and TRBJ1-5; D possibly corresponds to TRBD1 (5 bases). The CDR3 length is 14 residues. Germline lookup yields CDR1 SGHTA and CDR2 FQGNSA. The V end lost 3 bases, the J end lost 7 bases, and 13 bases lay between the germline ends. As DNA, the CDR3 is TGTGCCAGCAGCTTGGGGGTTCTGAGGCAGCCCCAGCATTTT. This gives the protein CASSLGVLRQPQHF. Together with reference TRBV7-2 and TRBJ1-5, the CDR3 gives the full variable domain: GAGVSQSPSNKVTEKGKDVELRCDPISGHTALYWYRQSLGQGLEFLIYFQGNSAPDKSGLPSDRFSAERTGGSVSTLTIQRTQQEDSAVYLCASSLGVLRQPQHFGDGTRLSIL.

Comment on this clonotype: One junction end disagrees with the germline gene, perhaps due to a read error. The V and J genes are TRBV29-1 and TRBJ1-1, with 9 nucleotides matching TRBD1. CDR1 and CDR2 from the germline V gene are SQVTM and ANQGSEA. The CDR3 is made up of 13 amino acids. In DNA form, the CDR3 reads TGCAGCGTCACACAGGGGGCGAGCACTGAAGCCTTCTTT. It yields the protein CSVTQGASTEAFF.

The V gene is TRBV24-1, the J gene TRBJ1-2; 8 nucleotides align to TRBD1. V shed 7 bases and J 0 bases; nucleotides not matched to a gene: 6. Germline values: CDR1 KGHDR, CDR2 SFDVKD. The CDR3 runs 15 residues. This chain's CDR3 is CATRNGQGANYGYTF. CDR3 nucleotides: TGTGCCACCAGGAACGGACAGGGTGCTAACTATGGCTACACCTTC.

Remarks on this clonotype: Likely a read error: the CDR3 ends without its conserved phenylalanine or tryptophan. The chain employs TRBV27 and TRBJ1-6; D unresolved. This CDR3 comprises 16 residues. CDR1 MNHEY and CDR2 SMNVEV come from the germline V gene (reference sequence). V was pared by 4 bases and J by 10 bases, with 20 bases between. CDR3 loop: CASSSAEGGIGSPLHL. DNA of the CDR3: TGTGCCAGCAGTTCGGCGGAAGGTGGCATTGGGTCACCCCTCCACTTG.

The chain joins TRBV6-4 to TRBJ1-6; perhaps TRBD1 as D (6 bases). The CDR3 covers 16 residues. Germline lookup yields CDR1 MRHNA and CDR2 SNTAGT. Trimming took off 2 bases at V and 10 bases at J, with 18 bases between the two ends. DNA for the CDR3: TGTGCCAGCAGTGACGGGTCAGGGGCACCCAACTCACCCCTCCACTTT. Protein: CASSDGSGAPNSPLHF.

The chain employs TRBV5-1 and TRBJ2-5; D is uncertain. Germline values: CDR1 SGHRS, CDR2 YFSETQ. V lost 0 bases and J 3 bases, leaving 0 bases between the germline ends. The CDR3 is 11 residues long. This CDR3 reads CASSLEETQYF. The CDR3 DNA is TGCGCCAGCAGCTTGGAAGAGACCCAGTACTTC.

The rearrangement links TRBV24-1 to TRBJ2-7; TRBD1 aligns across 8 bases. The CDR3 loop spans 13 amino acids. Trimming at V came to 5 bases and at J to 6 bases, leaving 5 bases not matched to a gene. CDR1 KGHDR and CDR2 SFDVKD come from the germline V gene. CDR3 bases: TGTGCCACCAGTGGCTACCAGGGGGCCGAGCAGTACTTC. It codes for CATSGYQGAEQYF.

This chain uses TRBV6-5 with TRBJ1-2; 7 bases map to TRBD1. The CDR3 contains 18 residues. Germline V gives CDR1 MNHEY, CDR2 SVGAGI. Losses at the gene ends were 0 bases for V and 3 bases for J; bases not matched to a gene: 13. In DNA, the CDR3 is TGTGCCAGCAGTTACTCCATGCGTGACAGGGTCGGGGACTATGGCTACACCTTC. Amino acid sequence: CASSYSMRDRVGDYGYTF.

V and J are TRBV7-2 and TRBJ2-1; D is perhaps TRBD1 (6 bases). Germline CDR1 is SGHTA and CDR2 is FQGNSA. V dropped 5 bases and J dropped 5 bases, with 10 bases sitting between them. The CDR3 is made up of 13 amino acids. The chain's CDR3 is CASSPGTHNEQFF. CDR3 DNA: TGTGCCAGCAGCCCTGGGACACACAATGAGCAGTTCTTC.

Judged by abundance, this clonotype is medium-sized. The chain is built from TRBV27 and TRBJ1-6; the D gene is possibly TRBD1 (5 bases). CDR3 length: 13 residues. V dropped 11 bases and J dropped 9 bases, with 17 bases sitting between them. CDR1 and CDR2 from the germline V gene are MNHEY and SMNVEV (reference sequence). CDR3 bases: TGTGCCGCCGGGGCAGGCTGGGCTTCACCCCTCCACTTT. Translation gives CAAGAGWASPLHF.

This clonotype qualifies as medium-sized (0.01 to 0.1%). The V gene is TRBV20-1, the J gene TRBJ1-5; 7 nucleotides line up with TRBD1. The V gene's germline CDR1 is DFQATT and CDR2 SNEGSKA (reference sequence). The V segment lost 6 bases and the J segment 7 bases; nucleotides outside the gene matches: 6. This CDR3 has 12 residues. CDR3 loop: CSALTGSQPQHF. The CDR3 nucleotides are TGCAGTGCCCTGACAGGGAGCCAGCCCCAGCATTTT.

This clonotype is deemed medium-sized. The chain employs TRBV7-2 and TRBJ1-5; 7 nucleotides match TRBD1. Germline V lookup: CDR1 SGHTA, CDR2 FQGNSA. V trimming: 5 bases; J trimming: 2 bases; junction bases outside the gene matches: 3. CDR3 size: 14 residues. CDR3 protein: CASSPTGGNQPQHF. The DNA of the CDR3 is TGTGCCAGCAGCCCTACAGGGGGCAATCAGCCCCAGCATTTT.

The CDR3 nucleotides read TGTGCCAGCAGACCCAACGGGCGGAGCTACGAGCAGTACTTC. This translates into CASRPNGRSYEQYF. The chain combines TRBV28 with TRBJ2-7; D is unclear. Germline-derived CDR1 and CDR2 are MDHEN and SYDVKM. The CDR3 runs 14 residues. Trimming stripped 6 bases from V and 3 bases from J, with 15 bases between.